This T cell receptor (beta chain) derives from a study of CD8 T cells in Susac syndrome. Patients with Susac syndrome met diagnostic criteria that were recently defined for definite or probable disease. Reverse transcription of about 0.45 to 1 ug RNA was performed with random hexamers. From the immunoSEQ multiplex PCR reads, TCRdb called clonotypes with MiXCR, one entry per CDR3 protein. The sample lists 75,000 or so distinct CDR3 sequences; 94% were seen once. V was shortened by 3 bases and J by 1 base, with 8 bases between the two germline ends. The CDR3 has 13 amino acids. Germline lookup yields CDR1 SGHDT and CDR2 YYEEEE.

The source is a human donor with Susac syndrome. The sample was CD8+ T cells from PBMCs. The V gene is TRBV5-6, the J gene TRBJ2-7; D uncertain. CDR3 nucleotide sequence: TGTGCCAGCAGCTCCCTGGAGTCCTACGAGCAGTACTTC. Its translation is CASSSLESYEQYF.